Each of the 27 T cell receptor beta chains below was sequenced from the same sample in a study of response to subunit inactivated influenza vaccine. One entry per CDR3 protein results from TCRdb running MiXCR on the RT-PCR reads. The top ten clones hold around a tenth of a sample with 710,000 or so distinct CDR3 sequences, less than 20% of them seen once. The sample here was PBMCs from blood, taken less than 13 days after vaccination. These receptors came from a man aged 45-65 years who received an inactivated influenza vaccine.

The chain employs TRBV5-1 and TRBJ2-5; 8 nucleotides match TRBD2. V lost 4 bases and J lost 1; bases outside the gene matches: 3. Germline values: CDR1 SGHRS, CDR2 YFSETQ. The CDR3 is 14 residues long. CDR3 region: CASSGGTSQETQYF. Written as DNA, the CDR3 is TGCGCCAGCAGCGGAGGGACTAGCCAAGAGACCCAGTACTTC.

The chain has TRBV2 and TRBJ2-1; D remains ambiguous. This CDR3 region has 19 residues. Germline CDR1 and CDR2: SNHLY and FYNNEI. V was trimmed by 3 bases and J by 5 bases, leaving 26 bases between them. CDR3 sequence: CASSDLQQITRSVHNEQFF. CDR3 nucleotides: TGTGCCAGCAGTGACCTACAGCAGATTACCCGTTCTGTCCACAATGAGCAGTTCTTC. Looking up the rest from reference TRBV2 and TRBJ2-1 gives the full variable domain: EPEVTQTPSHQVTQMGQEVILRCVPISNHLYFYWYRQILGQKVEFLVSFYNNEISEKSEIFDDQFSVERPDGSNFTLKIRSTKLEDSAMYFCASSDLQQITRSVHNEQFFGPGTRLTVL.

This clonotype showed up just a few times. CDR3 loop: CASSFFPIQGLSTDTQYF. CDR3 DNA: TGTGCCAGCAGCTTTTTCCCCATACAGGGGCTTAGCACAGATACGCAGTATTTT. This chain joins TRBV11-1 and TRBJ2-3; 7 nucleotides match TRBD1. CDR3 length equals 18 residues. The V segment lost 3 bases and the J segment 0 bases; nucleotides outside the gene matches: 12. Germline loops: CDR1 SGHAT, CDR2 FQDESV (reference sequence).

The table lists this clonotype with many counts. The CDR3 here is CASSFLGEQFF. In DNA form, the CDR3 reads TGTGCCAGCAGTTTTCTCGGTGAGCAGTTCTTC. This chain joins TRBV12-3 or TRBV12-4 and TRBJ2-1; D is undetermined. The CDR3 runs 11 residues. V was trimmed by 3 bases and J by 9 bases, leaving 6 bases between them.

The J gene is TRBJ1-2, the V gene TRBV6-4; TRBD1 might be the D (5 bases). CDR1 MRHNA and CDR2 SNTAGT come from the germline V gene. Trimming pared 0 bases from V and 7 bases from J, leaving 18 bases between. The CDR3 has 16 amino acids. The CDR3 reads CASSDSLGVERVGYTF. The CDR3 coding sequence is TGTGCCAGCAGTGACTCTCTAGGGGTTGAGAGGGTTGGCTACACCTTC.

Many counts were recorded for this clonotype. This chain joins TRBV20-1 and TRBJ1-1; possibly TRBD1 for D (6 bases). V was pared by 6 bases and J by 11 bases, with 19 bases between. Germline CDR1 DFQATT, CDR2 SNEGSKA (reference sequence). The CDR3 is made up of 12 amino acids. CDR3 nucleotide sequence: TGCAGTGCCCGGGACACGGATTCTAGGGCTTTCTTT. Its translation: CSARDTDSRAFF.

The V and J genes are TRBV20-1 and TRBJ2-1, with 12 bases aligning to TRBD2. Germline V lookup: CDR1 DFQATT, CDR2 SNEGSKA (reference sequence). V was pared by 6 bases and J by 4 bases, with 10 bases of the junction left unmatched. The length of the CDR3 is 16 residues. CDR3 in DNA: TGCAGTGCCAGAAGGACTAGCGGGACCTTATACAATGAGCAGTTCTTC. It codes for CSARRTSGTLYNEQFF.

This clonotype was seen only a few times. The chain combines TRBV3-1 with TRBJ2-4, with D perhaps matching TRBD2 (6 bases). Germline V gives CDR1 LGHDT, CDR2 YNNKEL (reference sequence). The CDR3 length is 18 residues. Trimming took off 2 bases at V and 0 bases at J, with 17 bases between the two ends. In nucleotides, the CDR3 is TGTGCCAGCAGCCAACGGTACGGGGGACCCCCAGCCAAAAACATTCAGTACTTC. Translating it yields CASSQRYGGPPAKNIQYF. Based on the CDR3 plus reference TRBV3-1 and TRBJ2-4, the full variable domain is DTAVSQTPKYLVTQMGNDKSIKCEQNLGHDTMYWYKQDSKKFLKIMFSYNNKELIINETVPNRFSPKSPDKAHLNLHINSLELGDSAVYFCASSQRYGGPPAKNIQYFGAGTRLSVL.

This clonotype was seen only a few times. The V gene is TRBV7-9, the J gene TRBJ2-1; TRBD2 matches 10 bases. With 1 base clipped from V and 6 bases from J, the junction kept 3 bases outside the gene matches. This CDR3 contains 15 residues. CDR1 is SEHNR and CDR2 is FQNEAQ in the germline V gene (reference sequence). In DNA form, the CDR3 reads TGTGCCAGCAGCTTAGAGCGGGAGGGCCCCAATGAGCAGTTCTTC. Translating it yields CASSLEREGPNEQFF.

This clonotype has ten or more counts. The chain joins TRBV9 to TRBJ2-2; the match to TRBD2 covers 10 bases. Germline V gives CDR1 SGDLS, CDR2 YYNGEE. The J segment lost 4 bases and the V segment lost 3 bases, leaving 15 bases of the junction unmatched. The CDR3 sequence is 19 residues long. The CDR3 protein is CASSAQREGEIRGTGELFF. The DNA for the CDR3 is TGTGCCAGCAGCGCACAGCGGGAGGGCGAAATTCGGGGCACCGGGGAGCTGTTTTTT.

The chain recombines TRBV27 with TRBJ1-1; D is perhaps TRBD1 (5 bases). Germline V gene sequence: CDR1 MNHEY, CDR2 SMNVEV (reference sequence). V was shortened by 5 bases and J by 5 bases, with 12 bases between the two germline ends. The CDR3 is made up of 13 amino acids. The CDR3 spells CASSAGALTEAFF. The CDR3 nucleotides are TGTGCCAGCAGTGCCGGGGCGTTGACTGAAGCTTTCTTT.

This clonotype was picked up a small number of times. The chain combines TRBV15 with TRBJ2-2; D is ambiguous. The CDR3 runs to 14 residues. Looked up from germline, CDR1 is LNHNV and CDR2 is YYDKDF (reference sequence). Trimming took off 0 bases at V and 4 bases at J, with 6 bases between the two ends. The DNA for the CDR3 is TGTGCCACCAGCAGAGACCCCGTCACCGGGGAGCTGTTTTTT. It encodes CATSRDPVTGELFF.

The chain joins TRBV5-1 to TRBJ1-6; TRBD1 matches 8 bases. Trimming took 5 bases from V and 7 from J; bases not matched to a gene: 14. The CDR3 consists of 17 residues. Germline V gives CDR1 SGHRS, CDR2 YFSETQ. In nucleotides, the CDR3 is TGCGCCAGCAGAGCACGAGATGGACAGGGTGGAAATTCACCCCTCCACTTT. Amino acids: CASRARDGQGGNSPLHF.

The table lists this clonotype with a few counts. The chain is built from TRBV6-5 and TRBJ1-2; 10 bases line up with TRBD1. From germline, CDR1 is MNHEY and CDR2 SVGAGI. The V gene end was trimmed by 4 bases and the J gene end by 7 bases; junction bases not matched to a gene: 9. The CDR3 has 15 amino acids. The CDR3 protein is CASSSTGGGFSGYTF. The DNA of the CDR3 is TGTGCCAGCAGTTCGACAGGGGGCGGCTTCTCTGGCTACACCTTC.

There are a few counts of this clonotype. The chain has TRBV12-3 or TRBV12-4 and TRBJ2-4, with a tentative D call TRBD2 (5 bases). The V end lost 6 bases, the J end lost 1 base, and 16 bases lay between the germline ends. This CDR3 comprises 16 residues. This CDR3 reads CASSRGSRLAKNIQYF. The CDR3, as DNA: TGTGCCAGCAGCCGGGGTTCGAGGCTGGCCAAAAACATTCAGTACTTC.

V usage is TRBV6-6 and J usage is TRBJ2-2, with D unresolved. The V gene lost 4 bases and the J gene lost 6 bases, with 6 bases spanning the gap. The CDR3 is made up of 12 amino acids. The germline V gene encodes CDR1 MNHNY and CDR2 SVGAGI (reference sequence). The CDR3 here is CASSSMPGELFF. The CDR3 nucleotides are TGTGCCAGCAGTTCAATGCCCGGGGAGCTGTTTTTT.

The chain uses TRBV20-1 and TRBJ2-6; D is ambiguous. Trimming pared 3 bases from V and 0 bases from J, leaving 9 bases between. The CDR3 length is 15 residues. The V gene's germline CDR1 is DFQATT and CDR2 SNEGSKA (reference sequence). The CDR3 loop reads CSASGPFSGANVLTF. The CDR3 bases are TGCAGTGCTAGCGGCCCGTTCTCTGGGGCCAACGTCCTGACTTTC.

The table lists this clonotype with a few counts. The gene calls are TRBV5-1 and TRBJ2-7; 8 positions agree with TRBD1. In germline, CDR1 is SGHRS, CDR2 YFSETQ. The CDR3 covers 16 residues. The V segment lost 1 base and the J segment 3 bases; nucleotides outside the gene matches: 9. DNA for the CDR3: TGCGCCAGCAGCTTGAGGCACGGGACAGGCCACTACGAGCAGTACTTC. This codes for CASSLRHGTGHYEQYF.

V usage is TRBV4-1 and J usage is TRBJ2-7; D remains unclear. The CDR3 length is 14 residues. Per the germline V gene, CDR1 is MGHRA and CDR2 is YSYEKL. Trimming stripped 1 base from V and 3 bases from J, with 10 bases between. The CDR3 loop is CASSQAGRYYEQYF. The CDR3, as DNA: TGCGCCAGCAGCCAAGCAGGACGATACTACGAGCAGTACTTC.

This chain joins TRBV7-3 and TRBJ2-3; 7 nucleotides match TRBD2. The CDR3 runs to 15 residues. The germline CDR1 and CDR2 sequences are SGHTA and FQGTGA. V shed 2 bases and J 2 bases; nucleotides not matched to a gene: 4. The CDR3 sequence is CASSLGGLYTDTQYF. The CDR3 DNA is TGTGCCAGCAGCTTAGGGGGACTATACACAGATACGCAGTATTTT.

This clonotype was seen a few times. The rearrangement uses TRBV7-9 and TRBJ1-6; weak D call: TRBD1 (5 bases). This CDR3 has 15 residues. The germline gives CDR1 SEHNR, CDR2 FQNEAQ (reference sequence). Trimming removed 7 bases at V and 4 bases at J, with 14 bases between. The CDR3 DNA reads as TGTGCCAGCACCAGACAGTCCGGGTATAATTCACCCCTCCACTTT. As protein: CASTRQSGYNSPLHF.

The rearrangement joins TRBV4-1 to TRBJ1-2; 8 positions match TRBD1. The CDR3 spans 14 residues. V was pared by 3 bases and J by 7 bases, with 7 bases of the junction left unmatched. Germline CDR1 reads MGHRA; CDR2 reads YSYEKL. The CDR3 DNA is TGCGCCAGCAGCCAGGAGGACAGGGTGGGTGGCTACACCTTC. Translated: CASSQEDRVGGYTF.

This clonotype was detected a few times. V gene TRBV12-3 or TRBV12-4 combines with J gene TRBJ2-2; D gene ambiguous. The CDR3 spans 13 residues. V lost 5 bases, J lost 5 bases, and 9 bases lay in between. The CDR3 DNA is TGTGCCAGCAGTCCTCAAAGGACCGGGGAGCTGTTTTTT. Translating it yields CASSPQRTGELFF.

In regard to this clonotype: The CDR3 does not end in the conserved phenylalanine or tryptophan, so this is likely a read error. V is TRBV15 and J is TRBJ1-5; the D gene is possibly TRBD1 (6 bases). The CDR3 totals 15 residues. V dropped 3 bases and J dropped 6 bases, with 15 bases sitting between them. Germline values: CDR1 LNHNV, CDR2 YYDKDF (reference sequence). CDR3 in DNA: TGTGCCACCAGCAGGTTTTTCGGGGGCGGTCAGCCCCAGCATTCT. Amino acids: CATSRFFGGGQPQHS.

The V gene is TRBV6-2 or TRBV6-3, the J gene TRBJ2-1, with D maybe TRBD2 (5 bases). Trimming stripped 5 bases from V and 7 bases from J, with 9 bases between. Germline loops: CDR1 MNHEY, CDR2 SVGEGT. CDR3 length: 12 amino acids. Here the CDR3 reads CASSTWTNEQFF. In nucleotides, the CDR3 is TGTGCCAGCAGTACGTGGACTAATGAGCAGTTCTTC.

This clonotype was recorded a few times. The V call is TRBV7-2, the J call TRBJ2-1, with 11 bases matching TRBD2. The CDR3 sequence is 15 residues long. In germline, CDR1 is SGHTA, CDR2 FQGNSA. V trimming: 6 bases; J trimming: 5 bases; junction bases outside the gene matches: 6. The CDR3 DNA reads TGTGCCAGCAGTCCACTAGCGGGAGTCGACAATGAGCAGTTCTTC. It yields the protein CASSPLAGVDNEQFF.

This clonotype was seen a few times. The chain links TRBV7-2 to TRBJ2-1; 7 bases match TRBD2. V was clipped by 2 bases and J by 4 bases; unmatched bases: 8. CDR1 and CDR2 (germline): SGHTA, FQGNSA. The CDR3 totals 16 residues. The CDR3 DNA reads TGTGCCAGCAGCTTATGGCGGGGGAGTACTTACAATGAGCAGTTCTTC. Protein sequence: CASSLWRGSTYNEQFF.